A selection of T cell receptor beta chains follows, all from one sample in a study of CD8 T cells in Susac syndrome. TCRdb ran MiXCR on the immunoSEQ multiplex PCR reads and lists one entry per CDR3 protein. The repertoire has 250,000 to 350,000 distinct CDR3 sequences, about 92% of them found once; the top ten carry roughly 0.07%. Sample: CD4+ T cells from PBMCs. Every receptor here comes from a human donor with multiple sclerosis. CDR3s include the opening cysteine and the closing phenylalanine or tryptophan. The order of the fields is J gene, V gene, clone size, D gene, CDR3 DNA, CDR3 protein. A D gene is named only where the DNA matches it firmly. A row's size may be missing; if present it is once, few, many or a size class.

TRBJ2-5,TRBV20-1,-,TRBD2,TGCAGTGCTATCCCGGGACGGGGGGTAGAGACCCAGTACTTC,CSAIPGRGVETQYF
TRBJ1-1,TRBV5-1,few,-,TGCGCCAGCAGCCCAATGGGTGTGGTCAACACTGAAGCTTTCTTT,CASSPMGVVNTEAFF
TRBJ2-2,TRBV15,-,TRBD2,TGTGCCACCAGCAGCCAAGGGACTAGCGGGGGCCAGAACACCGGGGAGCTGTTTTTT,CATSSQGTSGGQNTGELFF
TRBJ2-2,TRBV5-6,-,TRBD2,TGTGCCAGCAGCTTCGGAAGCGGGAGGTACACCGGGGAGCTGTTTTTT,CASSFGSGRYTGELFF
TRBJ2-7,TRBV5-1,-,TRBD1,TGCGCCAGCAGCTCAGGATCAACCGGGACAGAATCCTACGAGCAGTACTTC,CASSSGSTGTESYEQYF
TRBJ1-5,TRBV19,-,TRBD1,TGTGCCAGTAGGGGACAGTACAATCAGCCCCAGCATTTT,CASRGQYNQPQHF
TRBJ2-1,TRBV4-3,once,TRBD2,TGCGCCAGCAGCCAAGATAGTCTGAACGGGAGGGCAGACGTCGATGAGCAGTTCTTC,CASSQDSLNGRADVDEQFF
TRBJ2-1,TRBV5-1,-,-,TGCGCCAGCAGCTTGATGGGGGAGACCTACAATGAGCAGTTCTTC,CASSLMGETYNEQFF
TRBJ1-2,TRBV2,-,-,TGTGCCAGCATCATAGGAGTAAACTATGGCTACACCTTC,CASIIGVNYGYTF
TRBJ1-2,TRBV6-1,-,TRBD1,TGTGCCAGCTTGCTCTCGGGACAGGGACACTATGGCTACACCTTC,CASLLSGQGHYGYTF
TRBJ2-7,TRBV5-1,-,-,TGCGCCAGCAGCTTAACTCGTCCGACGGAGCAGTACTTC,CASSLTRPTEQYF
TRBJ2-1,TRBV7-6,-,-,TGTGCCAGCAGCTTAGGGGGAGGGGGAACACCCCCTGGGAATGAGCAGTTCTTC,CASSLGGGGTPPGNEQFF
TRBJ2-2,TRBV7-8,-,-,TGTGCCAGCAGCTTCCCGGGACGACAGATGGTCGGGGAGCTGTTTTTT,CASSFPGRQMVGELFF
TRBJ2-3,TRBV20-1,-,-,TGCAGTGCTAGTCCCCATAGCACAGATACGCAGTATTTT,CSASPHSTDTQYF